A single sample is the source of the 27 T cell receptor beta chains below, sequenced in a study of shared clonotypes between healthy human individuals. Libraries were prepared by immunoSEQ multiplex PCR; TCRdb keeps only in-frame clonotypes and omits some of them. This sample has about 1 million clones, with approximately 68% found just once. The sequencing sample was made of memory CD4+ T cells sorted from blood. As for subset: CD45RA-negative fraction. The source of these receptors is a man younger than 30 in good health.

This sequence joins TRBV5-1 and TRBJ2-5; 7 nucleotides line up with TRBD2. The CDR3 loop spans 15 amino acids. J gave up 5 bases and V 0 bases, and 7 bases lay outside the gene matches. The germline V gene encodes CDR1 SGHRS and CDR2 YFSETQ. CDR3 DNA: TGCGCCAGCAGCTTGGGGACGACTAGCTCGGAGACCCAGTACTTC. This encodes CASSLGTTSSETQYF.

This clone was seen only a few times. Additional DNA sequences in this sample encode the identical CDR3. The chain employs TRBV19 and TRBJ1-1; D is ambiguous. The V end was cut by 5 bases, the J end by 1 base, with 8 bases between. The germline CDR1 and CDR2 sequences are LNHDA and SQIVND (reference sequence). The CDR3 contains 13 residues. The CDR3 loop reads CASSAGRNTEAFF. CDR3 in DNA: TGTGCCAGTAGTGCCGGACGGAACACTGAAGCTTTCTTT.

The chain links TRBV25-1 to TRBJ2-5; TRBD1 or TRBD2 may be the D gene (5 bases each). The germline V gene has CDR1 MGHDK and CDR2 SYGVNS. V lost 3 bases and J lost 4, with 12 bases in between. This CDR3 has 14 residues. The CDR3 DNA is TGTGCCAGCAGTGAGAGGGGAAAGGGAGAGACCCAGTACTTC. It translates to CASSERGKGETQYF. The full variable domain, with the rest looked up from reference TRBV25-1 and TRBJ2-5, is EADIYQTPRYLVIGTGKKITLECSQTMGHDKMYWYQQDPGMELHLIHYSYGVNSTEKGDLSSESTVSRIRTEHFPLTLESARPSHTSQYLCASSERGKGETQYFGPGTRLLVL.

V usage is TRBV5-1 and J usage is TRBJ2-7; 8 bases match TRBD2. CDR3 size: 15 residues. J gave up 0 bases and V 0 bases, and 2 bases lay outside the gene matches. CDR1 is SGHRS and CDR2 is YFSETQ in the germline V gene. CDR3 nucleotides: TGCGCCAGCAGCTTGGTAGCGGGGAGCTCCTACGAGCAGTACTTC. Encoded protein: CASSLVAGSSYEQYF.

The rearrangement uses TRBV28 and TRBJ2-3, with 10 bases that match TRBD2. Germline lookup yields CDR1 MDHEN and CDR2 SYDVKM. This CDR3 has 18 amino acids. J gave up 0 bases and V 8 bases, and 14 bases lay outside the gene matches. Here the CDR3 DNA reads TGTGCCAGCTATCCCGTCCGGGCTAGCGGGGGCAGCACAGATACGCAGTATTTT. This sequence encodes CASYPVRASGGSTDTQYF. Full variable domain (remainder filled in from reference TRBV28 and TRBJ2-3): DVKVTQSSRYLVKRTGEKVFLECVQDMDHENMFWYRQDPGLGLRLIYFSYDVKMKEKGDIPEGYSVSREKKERFSLILESASTNQTSMYLCASYPVRASGGSTDTQYFGPGTRLTVL.

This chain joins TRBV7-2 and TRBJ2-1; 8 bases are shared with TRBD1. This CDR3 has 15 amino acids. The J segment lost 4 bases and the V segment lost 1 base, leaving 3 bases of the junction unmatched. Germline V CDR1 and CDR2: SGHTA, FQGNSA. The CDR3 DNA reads TGTGCCAGCAGCTTAGGGGGACAGGCTTACAATGAGCAGTTCTTC. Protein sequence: CASSLGGQAYNEQFF.

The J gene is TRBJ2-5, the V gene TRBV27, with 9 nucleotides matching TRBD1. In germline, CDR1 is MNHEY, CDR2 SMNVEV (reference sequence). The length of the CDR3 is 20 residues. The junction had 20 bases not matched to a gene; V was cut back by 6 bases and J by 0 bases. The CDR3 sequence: CASRRRGQGSHIEYQETQYF. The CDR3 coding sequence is TGTGCCAGCAGACGACGTGGACAGGGGAGCCACATCGAGTACCAAGAGACCCAGTACTTC.

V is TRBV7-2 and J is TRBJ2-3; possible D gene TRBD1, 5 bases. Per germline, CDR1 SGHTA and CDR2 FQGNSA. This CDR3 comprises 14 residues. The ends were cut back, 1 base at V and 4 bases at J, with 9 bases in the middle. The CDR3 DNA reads TGTGCCAGCAGCTTAGAAGGGGTCCCAGATACGCAGTATTTT. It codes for CASSLEGVPDTQYF.

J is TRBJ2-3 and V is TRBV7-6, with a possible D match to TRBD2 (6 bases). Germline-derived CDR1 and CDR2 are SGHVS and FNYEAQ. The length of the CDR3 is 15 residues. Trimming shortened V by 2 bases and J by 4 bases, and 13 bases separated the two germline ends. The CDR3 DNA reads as TGTGCCAGCAGCTTAAGTCCGGGAGTCTCAGATACGCAGTATTTT. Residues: CASSLSPGVSDTQYF.

As DNA, the CDR3 is TGTGCCAGCAGCGTACATGAGCAGTTCTTC. This encodes CASSVHEQFF. V gene TRBV6-5 combines with J gene TRBJ2-1; D unclear. Germline lookup yields CDR1 MNHEY and CDR2 SVGAGI. The ends were cut back, 6 bases at V and 8 bases at J, with 5 bases in the middle. This CDR3 comprises 10 residues.

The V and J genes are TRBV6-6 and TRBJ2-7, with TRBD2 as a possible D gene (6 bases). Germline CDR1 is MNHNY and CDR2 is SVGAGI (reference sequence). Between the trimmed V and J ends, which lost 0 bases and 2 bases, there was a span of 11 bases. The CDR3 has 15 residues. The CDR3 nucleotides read TGTGCCAGCAGTTACTCGGCGGGGCCCGCCTACGAGCAGTACTTC. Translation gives CASSYSAGPAYEQYF.

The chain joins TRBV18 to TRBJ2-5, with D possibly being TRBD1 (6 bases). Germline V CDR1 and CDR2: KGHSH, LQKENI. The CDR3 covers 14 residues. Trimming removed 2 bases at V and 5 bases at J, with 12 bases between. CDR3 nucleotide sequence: TGTGCCAGCTCACCAGCAGGGGCGTGGGAGACCCAGTACTTC. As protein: CASSPAGAWETQYF.

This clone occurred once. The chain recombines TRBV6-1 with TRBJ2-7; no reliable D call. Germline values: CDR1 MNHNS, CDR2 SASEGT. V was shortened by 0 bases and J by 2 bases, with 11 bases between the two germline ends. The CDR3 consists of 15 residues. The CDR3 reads CASSEAQGYTYEQYF. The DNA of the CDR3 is TGTGCCAGCAGTGAAGCGCAAGGGTACACCTACGAGCAGTACTTC.

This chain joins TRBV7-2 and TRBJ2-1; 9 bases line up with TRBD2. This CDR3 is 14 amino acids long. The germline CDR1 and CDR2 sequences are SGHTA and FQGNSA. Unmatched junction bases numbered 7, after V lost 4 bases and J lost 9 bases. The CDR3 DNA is TGTGCCAGCAGCTCTAGTAGCGGGAGTTTTGAGCAGTTCTTC. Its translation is CASSSSSGSFEQFF.

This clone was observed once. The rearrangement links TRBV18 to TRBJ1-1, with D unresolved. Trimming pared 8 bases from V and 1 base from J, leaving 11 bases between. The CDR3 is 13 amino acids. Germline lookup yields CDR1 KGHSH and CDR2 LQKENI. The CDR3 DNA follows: TGTGCCAGCACCGAAACAGAGAACACTGAAGCTTTCTTT. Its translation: CASTETENTEAFF.

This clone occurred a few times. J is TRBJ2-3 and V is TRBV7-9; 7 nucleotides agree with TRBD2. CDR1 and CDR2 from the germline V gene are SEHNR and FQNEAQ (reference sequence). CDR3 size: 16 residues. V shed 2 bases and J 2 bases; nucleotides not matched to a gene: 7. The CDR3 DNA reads TGTGCCAGCAGCTTAATCCTAGCGGCCCACACAGATACGCAGTATTTT. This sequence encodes CASSLILAAHTDTQYF.

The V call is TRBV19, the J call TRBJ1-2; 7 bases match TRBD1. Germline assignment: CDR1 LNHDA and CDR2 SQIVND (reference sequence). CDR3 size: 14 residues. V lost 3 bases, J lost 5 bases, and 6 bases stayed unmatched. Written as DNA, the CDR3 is TGTGCCAGTAGTATTCAGGGGGAGGGTTATGGCTACACCTTC. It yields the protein CASSIQGEGYGYTF.

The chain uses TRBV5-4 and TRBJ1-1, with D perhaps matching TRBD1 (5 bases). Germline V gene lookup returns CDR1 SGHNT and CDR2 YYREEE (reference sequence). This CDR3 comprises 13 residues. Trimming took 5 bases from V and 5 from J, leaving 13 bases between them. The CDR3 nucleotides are TGTGCCAGCAGTACGGGGGGGTTTACTGAAGCTTTCTTT. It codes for CASSTGGFTEAFF.

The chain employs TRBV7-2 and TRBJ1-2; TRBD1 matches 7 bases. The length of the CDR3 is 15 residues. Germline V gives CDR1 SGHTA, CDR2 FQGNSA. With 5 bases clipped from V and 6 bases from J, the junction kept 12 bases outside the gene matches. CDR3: CASSNRQGRRDGYTF. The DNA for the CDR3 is TGTGCCAGCAGCAACAGACAGGGAAGGAGGGATGGCTACACCTTC.

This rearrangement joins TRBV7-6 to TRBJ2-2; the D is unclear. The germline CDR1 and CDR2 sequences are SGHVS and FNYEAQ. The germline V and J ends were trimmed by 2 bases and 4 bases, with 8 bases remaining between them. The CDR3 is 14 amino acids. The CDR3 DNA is TGTGCCAGCAGCTTAACCCACTCCACCGGGGAGCTGTTTTTT. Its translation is CASSLTHSTGELFF.

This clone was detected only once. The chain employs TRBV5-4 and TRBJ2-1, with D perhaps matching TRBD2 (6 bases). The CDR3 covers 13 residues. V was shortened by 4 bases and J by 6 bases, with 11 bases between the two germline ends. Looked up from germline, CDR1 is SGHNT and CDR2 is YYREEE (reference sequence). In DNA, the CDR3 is TGTGCCAGCAGCGAGACTAGGGCCAATGAGCAGTTCTTC. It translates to CASSETRANEQFF.

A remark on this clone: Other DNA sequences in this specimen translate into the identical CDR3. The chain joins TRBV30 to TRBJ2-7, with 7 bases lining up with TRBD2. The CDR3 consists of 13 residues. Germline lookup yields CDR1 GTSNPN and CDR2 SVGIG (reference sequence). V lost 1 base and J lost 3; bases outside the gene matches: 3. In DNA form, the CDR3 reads TGTGCCTGGAGTGCTACGGGGGGCTACGAGCAGTACTTC. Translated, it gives CAWSATGGYEQYF. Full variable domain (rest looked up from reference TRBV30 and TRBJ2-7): SQTIHQWPATLVQPVGSPLSLECTVEGTSNPNLYWYRQAAGRGLQLLFYSVGIGQISSEVPQNLSASRPQDRQFILSSKKLLLSDSGFYLCAWSATGGYEQYFGPGTRLTVT.

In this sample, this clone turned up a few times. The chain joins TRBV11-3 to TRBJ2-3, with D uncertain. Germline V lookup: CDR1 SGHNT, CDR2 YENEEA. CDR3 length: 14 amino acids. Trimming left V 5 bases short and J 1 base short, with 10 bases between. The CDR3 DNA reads TGTGCCAGCAGCGAAGGGCACGGCACAGATACGCAGTATTTT. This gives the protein CASSEGHGTDTQYF.

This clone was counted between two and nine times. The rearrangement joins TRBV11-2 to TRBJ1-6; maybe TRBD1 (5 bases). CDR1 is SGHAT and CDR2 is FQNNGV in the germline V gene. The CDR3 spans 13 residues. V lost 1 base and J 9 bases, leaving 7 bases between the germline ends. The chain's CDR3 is CASSLARASPLHF. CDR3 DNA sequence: TGTGCCAGCAGCTTAGCCAGGGCTTCACCCCTCCACTTT.

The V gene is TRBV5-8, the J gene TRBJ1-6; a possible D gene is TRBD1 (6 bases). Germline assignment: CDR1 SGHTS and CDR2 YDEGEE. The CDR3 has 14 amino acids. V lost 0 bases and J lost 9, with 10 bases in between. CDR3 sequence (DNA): TGTGCCAGCAGCTTGGTGGGGGGCCCTTCACCCCTCCACTTT. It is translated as CASSLVGGPSPLHF. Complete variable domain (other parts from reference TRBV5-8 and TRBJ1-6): EAGVTQSPTHLIKTRGQQATLRCSPISGHTSVYWYQQALGLGLQFLLWYDEGEERNRGNFPPRFSGRQFPNYSSELNVNALELEDSALYLCASSLVGGPSPLHFGNGTRLTVT.

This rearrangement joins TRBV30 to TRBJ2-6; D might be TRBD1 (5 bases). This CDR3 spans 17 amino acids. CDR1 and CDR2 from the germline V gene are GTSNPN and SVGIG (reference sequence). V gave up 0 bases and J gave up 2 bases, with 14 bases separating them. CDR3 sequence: CAWSVNVGRAGANVLTF. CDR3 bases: TGTGCCTGGAGTGTAAATGTCGGCAGGGCTGGGGCCAACGTCCTGACTTTC.

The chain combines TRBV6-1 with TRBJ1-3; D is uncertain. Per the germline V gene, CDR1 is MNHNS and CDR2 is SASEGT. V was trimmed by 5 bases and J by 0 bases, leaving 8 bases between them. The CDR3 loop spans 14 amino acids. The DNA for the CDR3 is TGTGCCAGCAGTCCCAGTGACTCTGGAAACACCATATATTTT. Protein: CASSPSDSGNTIYF.